This TCR beta chain was obtained from a study of Tregs in tolerant kidney transplant recipients. Study summary: Sorting of CD4+CD25+CD127- cells followed approximately three-day belatacept mixed lymphocyte reactions, sometimes with roughly five-day graft donor restimulation.

Concerning this clone itself: Its antigen is unidentified.

Produced via immunoSEQ multiplex PCR; TCRdb's table is partial and in-frame only. The sample includes about 19,000 clones, approximately 65% of them seen just once. The source is a human donor in good health. Input material: Tregs from blood cultured with allogeneic cells.

This CDR3 reads CASSLGGNSPLHF. CDR3 in DNA: TGTGCCAGCAGCTTAGGGGGTAATTCACCCCTCCACTTT. V usage is TRBV7-3 and J usage is TRBJ1-6; D may be TRBD1 (5 bases). Germline CDR1 is SGHTA and CDR2 is FQGTGA. This CDR3 comprises 13 residues. The ends were cut back, 2 bases at V and 6 bases at J, with 5 bases in the middle.